Each of the 26 T cell receptor beta chains below was sequenced from the same sample in a study of blood T cell repertoires in COVID-19. Produced via immunoSEQ multiplex PCR; TCRdb's table is partial and in-frame only. The sample has hundreds of thousands of clones, 89% seen once. The sequenced sample consisted of peripheral blood. The receptors originated from a young man with COVID-19, enrolled during active disease.

This clone was detected once. The chain joins TRBV6-5 to TRBJ1-5, with 10 nucleotides matching TRBD1. Germline V lookup: CDR1 MNHEY, CDR2 SVGAGI. CDR3 length equals 14 residues. After removal of 6 bases from V and 6 bases from J, the junction contained 5 bases not matched to a gene. CDR3 nucleotide sequence: TGTGCCAGCAGAACCGGGACAGGGGTTCAGCCCCAGCATTTT. Its translation: CASRTGTGVQPQHF.

V is TRBV27 and J is TRBJ2-1; TRBD2 is a possible D gene (5 bases). The germline gives CDR1 MNHEY, CDR2 SMNVEV (reference sequence). V dropped 5 bases and J dropped 3 bases, with 17 bases sitting between them. CDR3 length equals 16 residues. The CDR3 DNA follows: TGTGCCAGCAGTCCCCGCCCCCAGCGGCGCTACAATGAGCAGTTCTTC. Protein: CASSPRPQRRYNEQFF.

This chain connects TRBV7-2 to TRBJ1-5; D ambiguous. CDR3 length: 16 residues. The V gene's germline CDR1 is SGHTA and CDR2 FQGNSA. V was trimmed by 3 bases and J by 0 bases, leaving 12 bases between them. CDR3 protein: CASSFGSQISNQPQHF. DNA for the CDR3: TGTGCCAGCAGCTTCGGGAGCCAGATTAGCAATCAGCCCCAGCATTTT.

This chain uses TRBV7-9 with TRBJ2-5; TRBD2 aligns across 13 bases. In germline, CDR1 is SEHNR, CDR2 FQNEAQ (reference sequence). Germline trimming cut 4 bases from V and 3 bases from J; bases unmatched to any gene: 5. CDR3 length: 16 amino acids. CDR3 in DNA: TGTGCCAGCAGCTCCACTAGCGGGGGGGCGGAAGAGACCCAGTACTTC. Translated: CASSSTSGGAEETQYF.

The V and J genes are TRBV13 and TRBJ2-1; D may be TRBD2 (6 bases). Deletions cut 5 bases from V and 5 bases from J, with 31 bases between. The CDR3 covers 20 residues. Germline lookup yields CDR1 PRHDT and CDR2 FYEKMQ (reference sequence). DNA of the CDR3: TGTGCCAGCAGCCCGTCACTCGCGGGGACCCTAGCTCGGGTAGACAATGAGCAGTTCTTC. Its protein product is CASSPSLAGTLARVDNEQFF.

The chain joins TRBV3-1 (or the pseudogene TRBV3-2) to TRBJ2-5; D possibly corresponds to TRBD2 (5 bases). Germline V gene sequence: CDR1 LGHDT, CDR2 YNNKEL (reference sequence). The CDR3 loop spans 13 amino acids. Trimming pared 8 bases from V and 3 bases from J, leaving 13 bases between. DNA for the CDR3: TGTGCCAGCCAAAGAGCCGGGGAAGAGACCCAGTACTTC. The encoded protein is CASQRAGEETQYF.

This clone was found once. The rearrangement links TRBV10-3 to TRBJ1-3; TRBD1 might be the D (6 bases). Trimming took 10 bases from V and 4 from J, leaving 14 bases between them. The CDR3 is made up of 13 amino acids. The germline CDR1 and CDR2 sequences are ENHRY and SYGVKD. CDR3 DNA sequence: TGTGCCAGGTTCACAGGGACGGGAAACACCATATATTTT. It encodes CARFTGTGNTIYF.

This clone has just one count. Additional DNA sequences in this sample encode the identical CDR3. This chain uses TRBV6-5 with TRBJ2-3, with 8 bases that match TRBD2. Germline V lookup: CDR1 MNHEY, CDR2 SVGAGI. This CDR3 has 15 amino acids. V lost 5 bases to trimming and J lost 3 bases; unmatched junction nucleotides: 7. CDR3 sequence: CASSPGGLITDTQYF. DNA of the CDR3: TGTGCCAGCAGTCCGGGGGGGCTGATTACAGATACGCAGTATTTT.

This rearrangement joins TRBV24-1 to TRBJ1-1, with 11 bases matching TRBD1. The J segment lost 0 bases and the V segment lost 4 bases, leaving 0 bases of the junction unmatched. Germline CDR1 KGHDR, CDR2 SFDVKD. The CDR3 is made up of 15 amino acids. CDR3 sequence: CATSEGQGVNTEAFF. Written as DNA, the CDR3 is TGTGCCACCAGTGAGGGACAGGGGGTGAACACTGAAGCTTTCTTT.

This chain uses TRBV2 with TRBJ1-1; D is unclear. CDR1 and CDR2 from the germline V gene are SNHLY and FYNNEI. V lost 7 bases, J lost 2 bases, and 2 bases lay in between. This CDR3 spans 10 amino acids. The CDR3 here is CASTNTEAFF. In nucleotides, the CDR3 is TGTGCCAGCACTAACACTGAAGCTTTCTTT.

V gene TRBV6-5 combines with J gene TRBJ2-3; TRBD2 matches at 7 bases. The germline V gene has CDR1 MNHEY and CDR2 SVGAGI. Germline trimming cut 8 bases from V and 3 bases from J; bases unmatched to any gene: 8. The CDR3 consists of 14 residues. The CDR3 region is CASGEGGGTDTQYF. The CDR3, as DNA: TGTGCCAGCGGGGAGGGAGGTGGGACAGATACGCAGTATTTT.

The rearrangement links TRBV4-1 to TRBJ2-3; a possible D gene is TRBD2 (6 bases). V was trimmed by 4 bases and J by 0 bases, leaving 14 bases between them. Germline CDR1 reads MGHRA; CDR2 reads YSYEKL. The CDR3 is 16 amino acids. In nucleotides, the CDR3 is TGCGCCAGCAGCCGGACTCCGGGACTCAGCACAGATACGCAGTATTTT. Translating it yields CASSRTPGLSTDTQYF.

The CDR3 spells CASSSSPPTGTTNTGELFF. CDR3 nucleotides: TGTGCCAGCAGCTCCAGCCCTCCGACAGGGACAACGAACACCGGGGAGCTGTTTTTT. The chain couples TRBV7-6 to TRBJ2-2, with 7 bases lining up with TRBD1. V shed 4 bases and J 0 bases; nucleotides not matched to a gene: 14. Germline CDR1 SGHVS, CDR2 FNYEAQ. The CDR3 extends over 19 amino acids.

The chain links TRBV7-9 to TRBJ2-3; 13 positions match TRBD2. The CDR3 consists of 13 residues. The V gene's germline CDR1 is SEHNR and CDR2 FQNEAQ (reference sequence). The junction had 0 bases not matched to a gene; V was cut back by 8 bases and J by 4 bases. DNA for the CDR3: TGTGCCAGCGGACTAGCGGGAGCAGATACGCAGTATTTT. This encodes CASGLAGADTQYF.

The chain uses TRBV15 and TRBJ2-5; tentatively, D is TRBD2 (5 bases). The germline gives CDR1 LNHNV, CDR2 YYDKDF (reference sequence). V lost 0 bases to trimming and J lost 7 bases, with 6 bases between them. The CDR3 runs to 12 residues. The CDR3 protein is CATSRDRGTQYF. CDR3 coding DNA: TGTGCCACCAGCAGAGATCGGGGGACCCAGTACTTC. Based on the CDR3 plus reference TRBV15 and TRBJ2-5, the full variable domain is DAMVIQNPRYQVTQFGKPVTLSCSQTLNHNVMYWYQQKSSQAPKLLFHYYDKDFNNEADTPDNFQSRRPNTSFCFLDIRSPGLGDTAMYLCATSRDRGTQYFGPGTRLLVL.

The gene calls are TRBV3-1 (or the pseudogene TRBV3-2) and TRBJ1-1, with D maybe TRBD1 (6 bases). V was pared by 6 bases and J by 4 bases, with 15 bases between. Germline V gives CDR1 LGHDT, CDR2 YNNKEL (reference sequence). The CDR3 runs 14 residues. CDR3 sequence: CASRQQGGSTEAFF. The CDR3 DNA reads TGTGCCAGCAGGCAACAGGGCGGTAGCACTGAAGCTTTCTTT.

The chain couples TRBV5-8 to TRBJ2-7; 11 bases are a match to TRBD2. This CDR3 comprises 17 residues. Germline CDR1 and CDR2: SGHTS and YDEGEE. V lost 4 bases to trimming and J lost 5 bases; unmatched junction nucleotides: 14. The CDR3 nucleotides are TGTGCCAGCAGCCGATATTCGACTAGCGGGGTTCGCCACGAGCAGTACTTC. Translation: CASSRYSTSGVRHEQYF.

The rearrangement joins TRBV6-9 to TRBJ2-6; 7 bases match TRBD1. Trimming removed 5 bases from V and 0 bases from J; junction bases left unmatched: 1. Per the germline V gene, CDR1 is MNHGY and CDR2 is SVAAGI. CDR3 length: 15 amino acids. The CDR3, as DNA: TGTGCCAGCAGTCACAGGGGCTCTGGGGCCAACGTCCTGACTTTC. The encoded protein is CASSHRGSGANVLTF.

The chain uses TRBV12-1 and TRBJ2-7; the table gives TRBD2 as D, unverified against the DNA. TRBV12-1 is a listed pseudogene. The CDR3 length is 21 residues. The DNA of the CDR3 is TGTGCCAGCAGCCCGGGTTCTGGAGGGACTAGCGGGGTTCCAGGGTCCTACGAGCAGTACTTC. Translated, it gives CASSPGSGGTSGVPGSYEQYF.

J is TRBJ2-2 and V is TRBV7-6; weak D call: TRBD2 (7 bases). The CDR3 consists of 16 residues. Germline assignment: CDR1 SGHVS and CDR2 FNYEAQ. V lost 7 bases to trimming and J lost 5 bases, with 20 bases between them. The CDR3 loop is CASTSKGGSNTGELFF. CDR3 coding DNA: TGTGCCAGCACCTCCAAGGGGGGGAGTAATACCGGGGAGCTGTTTTTT.

CDR3 sequence reads: CASSDRDSSGEQYF. CDR3 nucleotide sequence: TGCGCCAGCAGCGACCGGGACAGCTCGGGCGAGCAGTACTTC. This chain connects TRBV10-2 to TRBJ2-7, with 7 bases identical to TRBD1. Trimming removed 6 bases from V and 6 bases from J; junction bases left unmatched: 11. Germline V CDR1 and CDR2: WSHSY, SAAADI. The CDR3 contains 14 residues.

The chain carries TRBV11-3 and TRBJ2-1; 7 nucleotides line up with TRBD2. The CDR3 loop spans 14 amino acids. The trim removed 4 bases at V and 4 bases at J, leaving 4 bases unmatched. Germline CDR1 and CDR2: SGHNT and YENEEA. The CDR3 reads CASSSGTNYNEQFF. CDR3 nucleotides: TGTGCCAGCAGCTCCGGGACTAATTACAATGAGCAGTTCTTC.

The chain combines TRBV2 with TRBJ2-6; tentative D call: TRBD2 (5 bases). Germline V gene data show CDR1 as SNHLY and CDR2 as FYNNEI. The CDR3 contains 15 residues. Trimming took 6 bases from V and 1 from J, leaving 10 bases between them. The CDR3 DNA reads TGTGCCAGCAGCATTCCGGGGTCTGGGGCCAACGTCCTGACTTTC. It codes for CASSIPGSGANVLTF.

This clone was recorded once. This rearrangement joins TRBV12-3 or TRBV12-4 to TRBJ1-6; D is uncertain. Trimming left V 6 bases short and J 10 bases short, with 10 bases between. CDR3 length: 12 residues. Here the CDR3 DNA reads TGTGCCAGCAGGTACCCTAACTCACCCCTCCACTTT. Translating gives CASRYPNSPLHF.

Worth noting for this clone: At the DNA level, this CDR3 is encoded by other sequences in the same sample as well. The genes are TRBV9 and TRBJ2-3; no clear D. CDR3 length equals 15 residues. The germline gives CDR1 SGDLS, CDR2 YYNGEE. Between the trimmed V and J ends, which lost 0 bases and 0 bases, there was a span of 8 bases. CDR3: CASSVAGLSTDTQYF. The CDR3 DNA reads as TGTGCCAGCAGCGTAGCAGGCCTCAGCACAGATACGCAGTATTTT.

The J gene is TRBJ1-1, the V gene TRBV25-1, with D possibly matching TRBD1 (6 bases). The CDR3 is 17 amino acids. CDR1 and CDR2 (germline): MGHDK, SYGVNS. The germline V and J ends were trimmed by 6 bases and 4 bases, with 24 bases remaining between them. In DNA form, the CDR3 reads TGTGCCAGCAGCCCCCTCGGTGGCGGCAGGGGCGGCACTGAAGCTTTCTTT. Its protein is CASSPLGGGRGGTEAFF.